The present entry profiles one T cell receptor beta chain with its context. These data originate in a study of control samples from healthy donors and cancer patients. The germline CDR1 and CDR2 sequences are SQVTM and ANQGSEA. The CDR3 extends over 11 amino acids. V dropped 5 bases and J dropped 4 bases, with 8 bases sitting between them. Profiled with immunoSEQ multiplex PCR; TCRdb holds only in-frame clones, not every one. This table holds about 92,000 clones, roughly 86% found once. Specimen: blood. The V call is TRBV29-1, the J call TRBJ1-2; D gene ambiguous. The receptor was derived from a woman in her sixties in good health. CDR3 in amino acids: CSVQSSYGYTF. The DNA for the CDR3 is TGCAGCGTTCAATCCTCCTATGGCTACACCTTC.